This section outlines one T cell receptor beta chain sequence together with its context. Its antigen is unknown. These data belong to a study of blood T cells in healthy people across ages. The study, taken as a whole, reports: More naive CD4+ cells and higher diversity marked long-lived donors relative to aged donors. As naive T cell percentage varied, TCR beta diversity correlated strongly with it. Changes in expanded clonotypes were possibly confounded, as the CMV status of donors was unknown.

With a J-beta primer mix and a sample-barcoded 5' primer, a second PCR ran roughly 6 to 11 cycles. A template-switch adaptor with 12 random nucleotides tagged each cDNA molecule. TCRdb redid the calling of the 5' RACE reads with MiXCR, one entry per CDR3 protein. The table records approximately 850,000 distinct CDR3 sequences, around 45% of them present only once. CDR1 SGHAT and CDR2 FQDESV come from the germline V gene (reference sequence). The CDR3 has 15 amino acids. The chain recombines TRBV11-1 with TRBJ2-7; 10 nucleotides line up with TRBD2. Gene TRBJ2-5 matches the end of the DNA better, so the J call may be wrong. The TCR originated in a man in his sixties in good health. Sequenced: blood. The CDR3: CASSLGTGLAETQYF. The CDR3 bases are TGTGCCAGCAGCCTCGGGACGGGACTAGCGGAGACCCAGTACTTC.